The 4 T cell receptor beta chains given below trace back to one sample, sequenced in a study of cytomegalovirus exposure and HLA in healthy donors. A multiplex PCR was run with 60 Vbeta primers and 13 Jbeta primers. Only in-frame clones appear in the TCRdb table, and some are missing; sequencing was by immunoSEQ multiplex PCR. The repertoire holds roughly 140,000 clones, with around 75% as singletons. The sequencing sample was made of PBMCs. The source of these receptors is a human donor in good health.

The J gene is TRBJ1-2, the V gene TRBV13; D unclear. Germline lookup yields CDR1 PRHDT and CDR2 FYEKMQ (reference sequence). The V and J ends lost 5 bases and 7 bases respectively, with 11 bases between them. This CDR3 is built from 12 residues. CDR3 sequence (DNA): TGTGCCAGCAGCCTGGATCGGGTTGGCTACACCTTC. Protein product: CASSLDRVGYTF. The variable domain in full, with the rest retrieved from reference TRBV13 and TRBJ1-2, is AAGVIQSPRHLIKEKRETATLKCYPIPRHDTVYWYQQGPGQDPQFLISFYEKMQSDKGSIPDRFSAQQFSDYHSELNMSSLELGDSALYFCASSLDRVGYTFGSGTRLTVV.

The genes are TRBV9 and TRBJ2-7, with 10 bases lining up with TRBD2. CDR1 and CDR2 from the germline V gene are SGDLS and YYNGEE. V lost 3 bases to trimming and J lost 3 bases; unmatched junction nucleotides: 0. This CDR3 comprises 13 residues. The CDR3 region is CASSGTSGYEQYF. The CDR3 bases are TGTGCCAGCAGCGGGACTAGCGGCTACGAGCAGTACTTC.

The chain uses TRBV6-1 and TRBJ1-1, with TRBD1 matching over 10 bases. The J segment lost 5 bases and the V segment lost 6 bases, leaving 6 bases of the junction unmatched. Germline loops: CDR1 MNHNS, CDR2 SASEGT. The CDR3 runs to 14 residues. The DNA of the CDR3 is TGTGCCAGCAGCGAGACAGGGGGCGGAACTGAAGCTTTCTTT. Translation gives CASSETGGGTEAFF.

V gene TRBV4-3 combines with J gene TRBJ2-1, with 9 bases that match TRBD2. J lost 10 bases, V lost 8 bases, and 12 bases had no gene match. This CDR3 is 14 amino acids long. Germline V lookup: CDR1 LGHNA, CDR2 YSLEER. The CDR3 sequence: CASSGGRASGEQFF. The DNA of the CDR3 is TGCGCCAGCTCCGGCGGGAGGGCCTCAGGAGAGCAGTTCTTC.